This passage covers 3 T cell receptor beta chains from one sample sequenced in a study of T-cell memory formation after mild COVID-19. TCRdb reprocessed the 5' RACE reads via MiXCR and lists one record per CDR3 protein. The repertoire holds approximately 290,000 distinct CDR3 sequences, with roughly a fifth as singletons. The sample was PBMCs or a T cell subset sorted from them (not recorded which). Source of these receptors: a young man who had mild COVID-19 (a few samples of this study predate the infection). Cell type and time point are not known.

The chain couples TRBV5-1 to TRBJ2-2, with D possibly being TRBD2 (6 bases). Germline CDR1 reads SGHRS; CDR2 reads YFSETQ. Trimming cost V 4 bases and J 3 bases, with 13 bases left between them. The CDR3 has 15 amino acids. In nucleotides, the CDR3 is TGCGCCAGCAGCCTTGGGGCGGGGTACACCGGGGAGCTGTTTTTT. This translates into CASSLGAGYTGELFF.

This clonotype was seen only a few times. The rearrangement links TRBV7-2 to TRBJ2-3; tentatively, D is TRBD2 (5 bases). V was clipped by 10 bases and J by 4 bases, with 9 bases between them. The CDR3 totals 11 residues. Germline V gene lookup returns CDR1 SGHTA and CDR2 FQGNSA. The chain's CDR3 is CAITEADTQYF. The CDR3 coding sequence is TGTGCCATCACGGAGGCAGATACGCAGTATTTT. The full variable domain, its missing parts supplied by reference TRBV7-2 and TRBJ2-3, is GAGVSQSPSNKVTEKGKDVELRCDPISGHTALYWYRQSLGQGLEFLIYFQGNSAPDKSGLPSDRFSAERTGGSVSTLTIQRTQQEDSAVYLCAITEADTQYFGPGTRLTVL.

This clonotype has only a few counts. The chain links TRBV4-3 to TRBJ1-2; no clear D gene. Germline V gene data show CDR1 as LGHNA and CDR2 as YSLEER. Between the trimmed V and J ends, which lost 0 bases and 3 bases, there was a span of 14 bases. The CDR3 loop spans 16 amino acids. CDR3 amino acids: CASSQEFGVRHYGYTF. CDR3 nucleotides: TGCGCCAGCAGCCAAGAGTTCGGCGTCAGACACTATGGCTACACCTTC.